These 3 T cell receptor beta chains were sequenced from one sample in a study of T cell responses to AZD1222 COVID-19 vaccine. Method: immunoSEQ multiplex PCR; TCRdb's copy keeps in-frame clones and lacks some. The data show 150,000 to 200,000 clones, 85% to 90% seen once. The specimen comprised peripheral blood, sampled 28 days after the second AZD1222 dose. The source is an adult who received the AZD1222 COVID-19 vaccine.

This chain joins TRBV5-1 and TRBJ1-5; 9 positions match TRBD1. CDR3 length: 15 residues. V shed 5 bases and J 5 bases; nucleotides not matched to a gene: 8. Germline V CDR1 and CDR2: SGHRS, YFSETQ. This CDR3 is CASRAGTGLDQPQHF. The CDR3 DNA is TGCGCCAGCAGAGCCGGGACAGGGTTAGATCAGCCCCAGCATTTT.

The table lists this clone with a count of one. The chain carries TRBV2 and TRBJ1-4; D gene unclear. The germline V gene encodes CDR1 SNHLY and CDR2 FYNNEI. Trimming stripped 3 bases from V and 0 bases from J, with 5 bases between. The CDR3 loop spans 14 amino acids. The CDR3 bases are TGTGCCAGCAGTGAGCGGCCAACTAATGAAAAACTGTTTTTT. Translated: CASSERPTNEKLFF.

The V call is TRBV12-3 or TRBV12-4, the J call TRBJ2-4; D is unresolved. The V gene lost 5 bases and the J gene lost 5 bases, with 4 bases spanning the gap. This CDR3 comprises 11 residues. The chain's CDR3 is CASSPQNIQYF. CDR3 coding DNA: TGTGCCAGCAGTCCCCAAAACATTCAGTACTTC.